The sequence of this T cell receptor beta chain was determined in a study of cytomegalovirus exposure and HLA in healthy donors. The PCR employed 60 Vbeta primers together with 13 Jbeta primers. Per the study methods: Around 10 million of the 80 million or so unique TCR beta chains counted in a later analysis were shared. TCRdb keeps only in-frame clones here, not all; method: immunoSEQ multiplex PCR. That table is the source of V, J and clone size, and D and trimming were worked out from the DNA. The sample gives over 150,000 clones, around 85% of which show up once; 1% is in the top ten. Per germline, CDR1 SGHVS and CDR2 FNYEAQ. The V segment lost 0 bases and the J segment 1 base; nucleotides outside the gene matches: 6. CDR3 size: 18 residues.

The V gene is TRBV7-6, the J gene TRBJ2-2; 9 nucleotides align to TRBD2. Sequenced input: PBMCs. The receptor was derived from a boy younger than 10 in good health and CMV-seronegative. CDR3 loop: CASSLAWTSAMNTGELFF. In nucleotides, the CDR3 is TGTGCCAGCAGCTTAGCGTGGACTAGCGCGATGAACACCGGGGAGCTGTTTTTT.